A selection of T cell receptor beta chains follows, all from one sample in a study of blood T cell repertoires in COVID-19. Clones were read by immunoSEQ multiplex PCR, and TCRdb kept only the in-frame ones, dropping some. The table lists some 370,000 clones, around 90% of them singletons, with about 6.8% in the top ten. The sequenced sample was peripheral blood. Source of these receptors: a man younger than 35 with active or convalescent COVID-19. Each CDR3 is given without its conserved first and last residue. D genes are given only for firm matches.

j_call: TRBJ2-1; v_call: TRBV9; d_call: -; cdr3_aa: ASGAGGAYNEQF
j_call: TRBJ2-1; v_call: TRBV6-4; d_call: TRBD2; cdr3_aa: ASSDSLAGGNEQF
j_call: TRBJ2-1; v_call: TRBV11-2; d_call: -; cdr3_aa: ASSRRAYNEQF
j_call: TRBJ2-1; v_call: TRBV3-1/TRBV3-2; d_call: -; cdr3_aa: ASSPFGGINNEQF
j_call: TRBJ2-3; v_call: TRBV28; d_call: TRBD1; cdr3_aa: ASRPPGPGTGGTDTQY
j_call: TRBJ2-1; v_call: TRBV19; d_call: TRBD2; cdr3_aa: ASKETSGSYNEQF
j_call: TRBJ1-4; v_call: TRBV19; d_call: -; cdr3_aa: ASSYGGAEEKLF
j_call: TRBJ1-2; v_call: TRBV27; d_call: TRBD1; cdr3_aa: ASRVGQINYGYT
j_call: TRBJ2-7; v_call: TRBV19; d_call: TRBD2; cdr3_aa: ASSSHLGGYEQY
j_call: TRBJ1-2; v_call: TRBV7-2; d_call: TRBD1; cdr3_aa: ASSPLDRALSYT
j_call: TRBJ2-7; v_call: TRBV4-1; d_call: -; cdr3_aa: ASSHHGAYEQY
j_call: TRBJ2-7; v_call: TRBV6-5; d_call: -; cdr3_aa: ASSSLLRGAYEQY
j_call: TRBJ1-1; v_call: TRBV6-2/TRBV6-3; d_call: -; cdr3_aa: ASSRAWGDTEAF
j_call: TRBJ2-1; v_call: TRBV7-2; d_call: -; cdr3_aa: ASSLTPMAGKWDEQF
j_call: TRBJ1-6; v_call: TRBV5-5; d_call: -; cdr3_aa: ASLLGQSNSPLH
j_call: TRBJ2-7; v_call: TRBV7-9; d_call: TRBD2; cdr3_aa: ASSSRRLAGGQSSYEQY
j_call: TRBJ1-1; v_call: TRBV28; d_call: -; cdr3_aa: ASSATRDNAEAF
j_call: TRBJ2-1; v_call: TRBV18; d_call: -; cdr3_aa: ASSPLQRYNEQF
j_call: TRBJ1-2; v_call: TRBV11-2; d_call: -; cdr3_aa: ASSLAGMGNYGYT
j_call: TRBJ1-1; v_call: TRBV4-3; d_call: -; cdr3_aa: ASSQDAGDTEAF
j_call: TRBJ1-1; v_call: TRBV18; d_call: -; cdr3_aa: ASSPPARLNTEAF
j_call: TRBJ2-1; v_call: TRBV11-3; d_call: -; cdr3_aa: ASSFGGTYNEQF
j_call: TRBJ2-1; v_call: TRBV24-1; d_call: TRBD2; cdr3_aa: ATRPTTSGGASYNEQF
j_call: TRBJ1-3; v_call: TRBV7-9; d_call: TRBD1; cdr3_aa: ASSLEGTGRRNTIY
j_call: TRBJ1-5; v_call: TRBV2; d_call: TRBD1; cdr3_aa: ASSRAGTGNQPQH
j_call: TRBJ2-2; v_call: TRBV27; d_call: -; cdr3_aa: ASGLQLSGQGVRTGELF
j_call: TRBJ1-1; v_call: TRBV4-1; d_call: -; cdr3_aa: ASSQDSWNTEAF